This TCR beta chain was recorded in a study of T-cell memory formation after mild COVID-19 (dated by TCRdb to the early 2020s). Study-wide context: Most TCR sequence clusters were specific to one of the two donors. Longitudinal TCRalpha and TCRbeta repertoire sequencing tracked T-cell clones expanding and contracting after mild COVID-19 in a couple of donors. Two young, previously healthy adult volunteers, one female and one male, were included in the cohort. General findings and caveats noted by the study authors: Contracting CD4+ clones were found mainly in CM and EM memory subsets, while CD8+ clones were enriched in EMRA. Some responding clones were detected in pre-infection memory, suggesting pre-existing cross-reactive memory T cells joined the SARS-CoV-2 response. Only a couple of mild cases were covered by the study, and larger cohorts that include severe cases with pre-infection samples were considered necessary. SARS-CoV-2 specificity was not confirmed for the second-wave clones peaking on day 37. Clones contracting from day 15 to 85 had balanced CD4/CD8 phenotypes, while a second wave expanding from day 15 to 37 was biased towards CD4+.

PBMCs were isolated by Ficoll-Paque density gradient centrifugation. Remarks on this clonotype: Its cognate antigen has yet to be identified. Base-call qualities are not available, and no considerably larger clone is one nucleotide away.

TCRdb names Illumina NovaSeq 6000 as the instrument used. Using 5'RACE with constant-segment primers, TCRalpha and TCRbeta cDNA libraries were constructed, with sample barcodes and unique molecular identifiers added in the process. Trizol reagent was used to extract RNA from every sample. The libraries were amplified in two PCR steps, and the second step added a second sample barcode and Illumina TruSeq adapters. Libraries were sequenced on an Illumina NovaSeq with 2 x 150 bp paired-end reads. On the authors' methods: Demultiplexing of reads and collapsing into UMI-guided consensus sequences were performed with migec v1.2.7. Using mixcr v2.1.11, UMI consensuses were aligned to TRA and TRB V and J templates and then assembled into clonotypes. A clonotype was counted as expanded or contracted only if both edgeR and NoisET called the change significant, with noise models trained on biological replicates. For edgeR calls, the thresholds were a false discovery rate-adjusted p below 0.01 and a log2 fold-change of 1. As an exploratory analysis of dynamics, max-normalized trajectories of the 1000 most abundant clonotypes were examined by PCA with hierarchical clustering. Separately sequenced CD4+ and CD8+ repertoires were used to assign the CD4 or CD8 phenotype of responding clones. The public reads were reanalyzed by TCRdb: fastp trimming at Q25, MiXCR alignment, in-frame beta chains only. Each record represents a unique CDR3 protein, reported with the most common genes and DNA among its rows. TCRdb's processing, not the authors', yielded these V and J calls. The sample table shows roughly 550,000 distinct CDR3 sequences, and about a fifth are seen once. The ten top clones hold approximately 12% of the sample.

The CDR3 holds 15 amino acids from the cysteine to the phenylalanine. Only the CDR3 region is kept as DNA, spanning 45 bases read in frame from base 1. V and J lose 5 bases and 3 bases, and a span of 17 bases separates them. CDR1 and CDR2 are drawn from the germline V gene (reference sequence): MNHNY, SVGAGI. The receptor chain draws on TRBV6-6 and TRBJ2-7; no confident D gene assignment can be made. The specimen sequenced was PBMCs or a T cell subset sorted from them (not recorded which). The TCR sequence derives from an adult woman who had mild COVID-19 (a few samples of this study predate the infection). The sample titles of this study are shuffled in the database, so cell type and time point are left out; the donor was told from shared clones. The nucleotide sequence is TGTGCCAGCAGTCATACCGGCAGGATCGACTACGAGCAGTACTTC. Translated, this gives CASSHTGRIDYEQYF.